This T cell receptor (beta chain) is from a study of T cell responses to AZD1222 COVID-19 vaccine. Overall study results and limits: Compared with day 0, the breadth and depth of the Spike-specific TCR repertoire rose significantly after two doses of AZD1222. Reports say nearly half of spike-specific TCRs go after unmutated variant regions.

Germline CDR1 is KGHSH and CDR2 is LQKENI. The CDR3 length is 15 residues. V was pared by 3 bases and J by 2 bases, with 13 bases between. Points on this clone: Its antigen remains unknown.

TCRdb's table, derived via immunoSEQ multiplex PCR, lists solely in-frame clones and lacks some. The sample lists approximately 44,000 clones, around 80% occurring once. This sample comprised peripheral blood, obtained on day 0 of AZD1222 vaccination. This clonotype was obtained from an adult in good health. The chain couples TRBV18 to TRBJ1-1; D is uncertain. Written as DNA, the CDR3 is TGTGCCAGCTCACCTCCTACCGGGCTTAACACTGAAGCTTTCTTT. As protein: CASSPPTGLNTEAFF.